Below, 24 T cell receptor beta chains from the same sample are listed, as sequenced in a study of beta chain features in type 1 diabetes. Sequencing targeted expressed TCRB transcripts, as all isolated RNA had been reverse transcribed. Produced via immunoSEQ multiplex PCR; TCRdb's table is partial and in-frame only. Here the sample spans about 470,000 clones, approximately 31% being singletons. The sample was naive CD4+ T cells from blood. These receptors were taken from a man between 18 and 29 years old in good health.

This chain connects TRBV15 to TRBJ2-3; 8 bases line up with TRBD1. The ends lost 6 bases at V and 3 bases at J; junction bases unmatched: 2. CDR1 LNHNV and CDR2 YYDKDF come from the germline V gene (reference sequence). This CDR3 is 13 amino acids long. This CDR3 reads CATSYRGTDTQYF. CDR3 bases: TGTGCCACCAGTTACAGGGGGACAGATACGCAGTATTTT.

This clone was counted between two and nine times. The rearrangement links TRBV28 to TRBJ2-1; no firm D call. This CDR3 has 11 residues. CDR1 MDHEN and CDR2 SYDVKM come from the germline V gene. With 7 bases removed from V and 5 bases from J, the gap between germline ends came to 6 bases. In nucleotides, the CDR3 is TGTGCCAGCACGCTAGACAATGAGCAGTTCTTC. Translation: CASTLDNEQFF.

The chain employs TRBV29-1 and TRBJ1-1, with 8 nucleotides matching TRBD1. Looked up from germline, CDR1 is SQVTM and CDR2 is ANQGSEA. The CDR3 consists of 14 residues. J gave up 1 base and V 6 bases, and 7 bases lay outside the gene matches. CDR3: CSVDIQGENTEAFF. The CDR3 DNA reads TGCAGCGTCGACATACAGGGGGAGAACACTGAAGCTTTCTTT.

The chain uses TRBV30 and TRBJ1-1; a possible D gene is TRBD1 (6 bases). The CDR3 has 14 residues. V dropped 1 base and J dropped 1 base, with 10 bases sitting between them. Germline assignment: CDR1 GTSNPN and CDR2 SVGIG (reference sequence). The CDR3: CAWSDPGQNTEAFF. The DNA for the CDR3 is TGTGCCTGGAGTGACCCGGGACAGAACACTGAAGCTTTCTTT.

The rearrangement links TRBV15 to TRBJ1-2; weak D call: TRBD1 (5 bases). The CDR3 covers 16 residues. The germline V and J ends were trimmed by 1 base and 2 bases, with 14 bases remaining between them. Looked up from germline, CDR1 is LNHNV and CDR2 is YYDKDF (reference sequence). CDR3 region: CATSRGGARENYGYTF. CDR3 nucleotide sequence: TGTGCCACCAGCAGAGGCGGGGCACGGGAAAACTATGGCTACACCTTC.

This clone turned up a few times. The rearrangement links TRBV7-2 to TRBJ2-5, with unresolved D. The germline V gene encodes CDR1 SGHTA and CDR2 FQGNSA. V lost 4 bases to trimming and J lost 6 bases, with 9 bases between them. CDR3 length equals 12 residues. In DNA form, the CDR3 reads TGTGCCAGCAGCTGGGATGAGCAGACCCAGTACTTC. Translation: CASSWDEQTQYF. Based on the CDR3 plus reference TRBV7-2 and TRBJ2-5, the full variable domain is GAGVSQSPSNKVTEKGKDVELRCDPISGHTALYWYRQSLGQGLEFLIYFQGNSAPDKSGLPSDRFSAERTGGSVSTLTIQRTQQEDSAVYLCASSWDEQTQYFGPGTRLLVL.

The genes are TRBV9 and TRBJ2-1; 9 bases fit TRBD2. The junction had 8 bases not matched to a gene; V was cut back by 1 base and J by 9 bases. This CDR3 has 15 residues. Germline lookup yields CDR1 SGDLS and CDR2 YYNGEE. CDR3 residues: CASSVLGLAGTEQFF. CDR3 in DNA: TGTGCCAGCAGCGTATTGGGACTAGCTGGCACTGAGCAGTTCTTC.

The rearrangement links TRBV18 to TRBJ1-1; TRBD1 aligns across 8 bases. The CDR3 is 15 residues long. The V gene's germline CDR1 is KGHSH and CDR2 LQKENI. J was trimmed by 1 base and V by 3 bases; bases with no gene match: 4. The CDR3 protein is CASSPPDRANTEAFF. In DNA form, the CDR3 reads TGTGCCAGCTCACCCCCGGACAGGGCGAACACTGAAGCTTTCTTT.

This clone was found a few times. The chain uses TRBV30 and TRBJ2-2; D ambiguous. From germline, CDR1 is GTSNPN and CDR2 SVGIG (reference sequence). CDR3 size: 13 residues. Deletions cut 1 base from V and 0 bases from J, with 3 bases between. Here the CDR3 reads CAWSGTNTGELFF. The CDR3 nucleotides are TGTGCCTGGAGTGGAACGAACACCGGGGAGCTGTTTTTT.

The CDR3 sequence: CASSAGTGNYNEQFF. DNA for the CDR3: TGCGCCAGCAGCGCCGGGACAGGGAACTATAATGAGCAGTTCTTC. The chain combines TRBV5-1 with TRBJ2-1; TRBD1 matches 9 bases. The CDR3 consists of 15 residues. Trimming at V came to 4 bases and at J to 7 bases, leaving 9 bases not matched to a gene. Germline CDR1 SGHRS, CDR2 YFSETQ.

J is TRBJ1-1 and V is TRBV13; D ambiguous. Germline loops: CDR1 PRHDT, CDR2 FYEKMQ (reference sequence). Trimming left V 0 bases short and J 0 bases short, with 5 bases between. The CDR3 has 14 amino acids. The CDR3 sequence: CASSLGEVNTEAFF. CDR3 DNA: TGTGCCAGCAGCTTAGGAGAGGTGAACACTGAAGCTTTCTTT. The variable domain in full, completed from reference TRBV13 and TRBJ1-1, reads AAGVIQSPRHLIKEKRETATLKCYPIPRHDTVYWYQQGPGQDPQFLISFYEKMQSDKGSIPDRFSAQQFSDYHSELNMSSLELGDSALYFCASSLGEVNTEAFFGQGTRLTVV.

The rearrangement links TRBV2 to TRBJ2-5, with D uncertain. Germline lookup yields CDR1 SNHLY and CDR2 FYNNEI. Trimming removed 4 bases at V and 7 bases at J, with 4 bases between. CDR3 length: 10 residues. In DNA form, the CDR3 reads TGTGCCAGCAGTGTCGGGACCCAGTACTTC. Encoded protein: CASSVGTQYF.

The CDR3 here is CASSTVEGTYNEQFF. Written as DNA, the CDR3 is TGTGCCAGCAGCACGGTTGAGGGTACCTACAATGAGCAGTTCTTC. The gene calls are TRBV7-2 and TRBJ2-1, with TRBD2 as a possible D gene (5 bases). From germline, CDR1 is SGHTA and CDR2 FQGNSA. The CDR3 runs to 15 residues. V was cut by 5 bases and J by 2 bases, with 13 bases left in between. Full variable domain (rest looked up from reference TRBV7-2 and TRBJ2-1): GAGVSQSPSNKVTEKGKDVELRCDPISGHTALYWYRQSLGQGLEFLIYFQGNSAPDKSGLPSDRFSAERTGGSVSTLTIQRTQQEDSAVYLCASSTVEGTYNEQFFGPGTRLTVL.

The V gene is TRBV7-2, the J gene TRBJ2-2; D is possibly TRBD2 (6 bases). V dropped 4 bases and J dropped 0 bases, with 9 bases sitting between them. The germline V gene has CDR1 SGHTA and CDR2 FQGNSA. The CDR3 is 15 amino acids. CDR3 nucleotide sequence: TGTGCCAGCAGCTCCGTAGCGGCGAACACCGGGGAGCTGTTTTTT. It codes for CASSSVAANTGELFF.

V is TRBV18 and J is TRBJ2-3; tentative D call: TRBD1 (5 bases). The CDR3 is 11 residues long. The V gene lost 6 bases and the J gene lost 4 bases, with 5 bases spanning the gap. CDR1 KGHSH and CDR2 LQKENI come from the germline V gene. CDR3 nucleotides: TGTGCCAGCTCGGGGCCAGATACGCAGTATTTT. The encoded protein is CASSGPDTQYF.

The V call is TRBV7-9, the J call TRBJ2-1, with D uncertain. CDR3 length equals 13 residues. V lost 3 bases and J 12 bases, leaving 15 bases between the germline ends. Germline values: CDR1 SEHNR, CDR2 FQNEAQ (reference sequence). CDR3: CASSFIPASSQFF. The CDR3 coding sequence is TGTGCCAGCAGCTTTATCCCTGCTTCGTCGCAGTTCTTC.

This clone was found a few times. The J gene is TRBJ2-5, the V gene TRBV25-1; D tentatively reads TRBD1 or TRBD2 (5 bases each). Trimming shortened V by 3 bases and J by 4 bases, and 12 bases separated the two germline ends. The CDR3 extends over 14 amino acids. From germline, CDR1 is MGHDK and CDR2 SYGVNS. The CDR3 protein is CASSDPGAGETQYF. The CDR3 coding sequence is TGTGCCAGCAGTGACCCCGGGGCGGGAGAGACCCAGTACTTC.

Only a few counts were recorded for this clone. This chain links TRBV10-2 with TRBJ2-3; D is uncertain. V lost 5 bases and J lost 4, with 16 bases in between. CDR3 length: 15 amino acids. Germline V gene data show CDR1 as WSHSY and CDR2 as SAAADI. Here the CDR3 DNA reads TGCGCCAGCAGTCGGATCGGTCCGACGGCAGATACGCAGTATTTT. Its translation is CASSRIGPTADTQYF.

This clone has more than one count but fewer than ten. This sequence joins TRBV7-9 and TRBJ1-5, with D possibly TRBD1 on 6 matching bases. CDR3 length equals 15 residues. V lost 0 bases and J 6 bases, leaving 12 bases between the germline ends. Looked up from germline, CDR1 is SEHNR and CDR2 is FQNEAQ (reference sequence). CDR3 DNA sequence: TGTGCCAGCAGCTTAGCGGGGGGCCAGGGTCAGCCCCAGCATTTT. Encoded protein: CASSLAGGQGQPQHF.

Comments on this clone: The same CDR3 can be traced to other DNA sequences in this sample. The chain combines TRBV10-3 with TRBJ2-3; D may be TRBD1 (6 bases). The CDR3 length is 14 residues. Germline V gene data show CDR1 as ENHRY and CDR2 as SYGVKD. Trimming removed 3 bases at V and 0 bases at J, with 7 bases between. CDR3 coding DNA: TGTGCCATCAGTGAAAGGGGGAGCACAGATACGCAGTATTTT. Translated: CAISERGSTDTQYF.

V usage is TRBV15 and J usage is TRBJ2-7; 7 bases are shared with TRBD2. V gave up 5 bases and J gave up 4 bases; unmatched junction bases: 11. Germline V CDR1 and CDR2: LNHNV, YYDKDF (reference sequence). CDR3 length: 15 residues. The CDR3 is CATSGTLTSRYEQYF. As DNA, the CDR3 is TGTGCCACCAGCGGAACCCTGACTAGCAGATACGAGCAGTACTTC.

Here the CDR3 reads CASSEFRGVYGNEQFF. DNA for the CDR3: TGTGCCAGCAGTGAATTCAGGGGGGTTTATGGGAATGAGCAGTTCTTC. V usage is TRBV25-1 and J usage is TRBJ2-1; D possibly corresponds to TRBD1 (7 bases). This CDR3 is 16 amino acids long. V was cut by 1 base and J by 7 bases, with 17 bases left in between. Looked up from germline, CDR1 is MGHDK and CDR2 is SYGVNS.

The gene calls are TRBV6-6 and TRBJ2-1; 7 bases are a match to TRBD1. This CDR3 comprises 12 residues. Looked up from germline, CDR1 is MNHNY and CDR2 is SVGAGI (reference sequence). J gave up 9 bases and V 6 bases, and 5 bases lay outside the gene matches. CDR3 sequence: CASSTGVGEQFF. The CDR3 DNA reads TGTGCCAGCAGCACAGGGGTAGGTGAGCAGTTCTTC.

This clone was counted a few times. The chain joins TRBV7-3 to TRBJ2-1; a weak D match, TRBD2 (6 bases). Germline values: CDR1 SGHTA, CDR2 FQGTGA. CDR3 size: 18 residues. The germline V and J ends were trimmed by 2 bases and 4 bases, with 21 bases remaining between them. CDR3 nucleotides: TGTGCCAGCAGCTTAGGGGACTTCAAAGAGTATGGTTACAATGAGCAGTTCTTC. Translating gives CASSLGDFKEYGYNEQFF.